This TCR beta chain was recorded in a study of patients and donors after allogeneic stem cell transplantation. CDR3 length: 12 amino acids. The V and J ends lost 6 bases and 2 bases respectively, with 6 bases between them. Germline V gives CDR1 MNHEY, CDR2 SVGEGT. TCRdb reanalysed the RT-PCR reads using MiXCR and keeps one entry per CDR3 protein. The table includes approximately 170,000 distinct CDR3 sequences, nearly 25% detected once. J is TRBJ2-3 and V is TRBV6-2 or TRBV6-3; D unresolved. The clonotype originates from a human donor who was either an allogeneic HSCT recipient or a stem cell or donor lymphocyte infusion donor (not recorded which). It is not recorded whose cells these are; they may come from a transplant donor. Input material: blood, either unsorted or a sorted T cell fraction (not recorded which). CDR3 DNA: TGTGCCAGCAGACAAAACACAGATACGCAGTATTTT. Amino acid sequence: CASRQNTDTQYF.